This entry lists 23 T cell receptor beta chains sequenced from one sample in a study of T cell responses to AZD1222 COVID-19 vaccine. The repertoire was sequenced with immunoSEQ multiplex PCR; TCRdb's copy has only in-frame clones and lacks some. Of roughly 100,000 clones detected, more than 75% appear once; the ten largest clones hold around 8.4%. The sample consisted of peripheral blood, taken on day 0 of AZD1222 vaccination. Receptors originate from an adult in good health.

This clone turned up a few times. The J gene is TRBJ2-3, the V gene TRBV27, with 8 nucleotides matching TRBD1. This CDR3 has 17 amino acids. The V gene's germline CDR1 is MNHEY and CDR2 SMNVEV (reference sequence). V was pared by 6 bases and J by 3 bases, with 14 bases of the junction left unmatched. CDR3 region: CASRLAPTGGRTDTQYF. Here the CDR3 DNA reads TGTGCCAGCAGATTGGCCCCTACAGGGGGTCGGACAGATACGCAGTATTTT.

The J gene is TRBJ1-1, the V gene TRBV9; possibly TRBD1 for D (6 bases). The CDR3 is 15 residues long. Germline loops: CDR1 SGDLS, CDR2 YYNGEE. Trimming removed 2 bases from V and 0 bases from J, with 11 bases in between. The CDR3 bases are TGTGCCAGCAGCGTTAGCGACAGGATGAACACTGAAGCTTTCTTT. It yields the protein CASSVSDRMNTEAFF.

V is TRBV2 and J is TRBJ2-1; TRBD2 matches at 7 bases. The CDR3 totals 15 residues. V dropped 3 bases and J dropped 3; count of bases not matched to a gene: 5. Per the germline V gene, CDR1 is SNHLY and CDR2 is FYNNEI. The CDR3 loop reads CASSEGGTVYNEQFF. CDR3 DNA sequence: TGTGCCAGCAGTGAGGGAGGGACCGTCTACAATGAGCAGTTCTTC.

In DNA, the CDR3 is TGTGCCACCAGTGACCATCCTCTCGGGACAGGGAGGAACACCGGGGAGCTGTTTTTT. The encoded protein is CATSDHPLGTGRNTGELFF. The V and J genes are TRBV24-1 and TRBJ2-2; TRBD1 agrees at 9 bases. The CDR3 has 19 residues. Germline V gives CDR1 KGHDR, CDR2 SFDVKD. With 4 bases clipped from V and 1 base from J, the junction kept 12 bases outside the gene matches.

V and J are TRBV6-5 and TRBJ1-5; the D is unclear. Trimming cost V 4 bases and J 2 bases, with 12 bases left between them. The CDR3 spans 15 residues. Germline CDR1 MNHEY, CDR2 SVGAGI. CDR3 coding DNA: TGTGCCAGCAGTTTGGGCAGTTTGGGCAATCAGCCCCAGCATTTT. This sequence encodes CASSLGSLGNQPQHF.

The chain has TRBV6-2 or TRBV6-3 and TRBJ1-5; no definite D call. Trimming removed 2 bases at V and 4 bases at J, with 9 bases between. The CDR3 extends over 14 amino acids. The germline gives CDR1 MNHEY, CDR2 SVGEGT. The CDR3 DNA reads as TGTGCCAGCAGTTACGGGCAAATGAATCAGCCCCAGCATTTT. Amino acids: CASSYGQMNQPQHF.

In regard to this clone: One end of the junction fails to match germline, which may point to a read error. The chain is built from TRBV10-3 and TRBJ2-2; D uncertain. The length of the CDR3 is 12 residues. CDR1 is ENHRY, CDR2 SYGVKD, per germline. Here the CDR3 reads CAISQNAGELFF. The CDR3 DNA reads TGTGCCATCTCGCAGAACGCCGGGGAGCTGTTTTTT.

The rearrangement uses TRBV6-2 or TRBV6-3 and TRBJ2-7; D not resolved. Germline V gene lookup returns CDR1 MNHEY and CDR2 SVGEGT. This CDR3 comprises 14 residues. The ends were cut back, 2 bases at V and 4 bases at J, with 12 bases in the middle. The CDR3 DNA follows: TGTGCCAGCAGTTACCAGGTAGTAGGGTACGAGCAGTACTTC. It translates to CASSYQVVGYEQYF.

The gene calls are TRBV27 and TRBJ1-5, with D unclear. Trimming left V 2 bases short and J 3 bases short, with 8 bases between. Germline V lookup: CDR1 MNHEY, CDR2 SMNVEV (reference sequence). The CDR3 has 14 amino acids. The CDR3 DNA reads TGTGCCAGCAGTTTAAATCGCTTCAATCAGCCCCAGCATTTT. This translates into CASSLNRFNQPQHF.

Of note for this clone: One end of the junction varies from germline; a read error may be responsible. The CDR3 sequence: CASSQDAGQASLRRF. CDR3 bases: TGCGCCAGCAGCCAAGATGCGGGACAGGCGAGTCTTAGGCGTTTC. The chain carries TRBV4-3 and TRBJ2-7; 8 bases are shared with TRBD1. The CDR3 spans 15 residues. Germline V gives CDR1 LGHNA, CDR2 YSLEER.

The V call is TRBV5-4, the J call TRBJ1-5; the D gene is possibly TRBD1 (5 bases). CDR3 length: 15 residues. Germline CDR1 is SGHNT and CDR2 is YYREEE (reference sequence). Trimming left V 2 bases short and J 3 bases short, with 12 bases between. The CDR3: CASSLHGGVNQPQHF. CDR3 DNA: TGTGCCAGCAGCTTACACGGGGGGGTCAATCAGCCCCAGCATTTT.

This clone appeared a few times. The chain recombines TRBV6-5 with TRBJ1-6, with 7 bases identical to TRBD1. This CDR3 comprises 15 residues. V gave up 11 bases and J gave up 2 bases; unmatched junction bases: 9. CDR1 and CDR2 from the germline V gene are MNHEY and SVGAGI. CDR3 region: CACLPGQAYNSPLHF. The CDR3 DNA reads TGTGCCTGTCTCCCAGGACAGGCCTATAATTCACCCCTCCACTTT.

The chain combines TRBV6-5 with TRBJ2-6; D is possibly TRBD1 (6 bases). This CDR3 spans 15 amino acids. The germline V gene encodes CDR1 MNHEY and CDR2 SVGAGI. V was cut by 8 bases and J by 0 bases, with 11 bases left in between. CDR3 residues: CASRTDLSGANVLTF. The CDR3 DNA reads as TGTGCCAGCCGGACAGACCTCTCTGGGGCCAACGTCCTGACTTTC.

This chain connects TRBV29-1 to TRBJ2-2; D is unresolved. V dropped 4 bases and J dropped 4 bases, with 7 bases sitting between them. The CDR3 covers 12 residues. Germline V gene data show CDR1 as SQVTM and CDR2 as ANQGSEA. The CDR3 sequence: CSVGQSTGELFF. CDR3 coding DNA: TGCAGCGTTGGTCAGTCCACCGGGGAGCTGTTTTTT.

The CDR3, as DNA: TGTGCCAGCAGCCAAGGTCCGGGGTGGAACACTGAAGCTTTCTTT. Protein: CASSQGPGWNTEAFF. V is TRBV3-1 (or the pseudogene TRBV3-2) and J is TRBJ1-1; D not certain. This CDR3 has 15 residues. Germline V lookup: CDR1 LGHDT, CDR2 YNNKEL (reference sequence). V was trimmed by 1 base and J by 1 base, leaving 10 bases between them.

The genes are TRBV2 and TRBJ2-2; D is perhaps TRBD1 or TRBD2 (5 bases each). Looked up from germline, CDR1 is SNHLY and CDR2 is FYNNEI. V lost 6 bases and J 2 bases, leaving 10 bases between the germline ends. This CDR3 has 14 amino acids. CDR3 DNA sequence: TGTGCCAGCAGGAAGAGGGGTAACACCGGGGAGCTGTTTTTT. Protein product: CASRKRGNTGELFF.

The J gene is TRBJ1-2, the V gene TRBV5-6; D ambiguous. This CDR3 region has 12 residues. The germline gives CDR1 SGHDT, CDR2 YYEEEE. Trimming removed 0 bases at V and 7 bases at J, with 7 bases between. Here the CDR3 DNA reads TGTGCCAGCAGCTTGGGGTACGGTGGCTACACCTTC. Its translation: CASSLGYGGYTF.

The rearrangement links TRBV7-2 to TRBJ2-2, with 10 positions matching TRBD2. The CDR3 consists of 15 residues. CDR1 and CDR2 from the germline V gene are SGHTA and FQGNSA. The V segment lost 0 bases and the J segment 8 bases; nucleotides outside the gene matches: 3. DNA for the CDR3: TGTGCCAGCAGCTTAGCGGCTAGCGGGAGAGGGGAGCTGTTTTTT. Encoded protein: CASSLAASGRGELFF.

The chain links TRBV11-2 to TRBJ2-2; 12 nucleotides agree with TRBD2. CDR1 and CDR2 (germline): SGHAT, FQNNGV. With V trimmed by 1 base and J by 4 bases, 4 bases remained unmatched. CDR3 length: 17 residues. The CDR3 loop reads CASSLGLAGGSTGELFF. The CDR3 DNA follows: TGTGCCAGCAGCTTAGGTCTAGCGGGAGGGTCCACCGGGGAGCTGTTTTTT.

The J gene is TRBJ2-3, the V gene TRBV7-2, with a possible D match to TRBD2 (5 bases). Trimming removed 0 bases at V and 2 bases at J, with 6 bases between. The CDR3 has 14 residues. Germline lookup yields CDR1 SGHTA and CDR2 FQGNSA. CDR3 sequence: CASSLARVTDTQYF. The CDR3 region has the DNA TGTGCCAGCAGCTTAGCGCGGGTCACAGATACGCAGTATTTT.

The CDR3 coding sequence is TGCGCCAGCAGCCTACGGACAGGGTTAGTCACAGATACGCAGTATTTT. This sequence encodes CASSLRTGLVTDTQYF. This chain joins TRBV4-3 and TRBJ2-3; 8 bases line up with TRBD1. The germline V gene has CDR1 LGHNA and CDR2 YSLEER. The junction had 8 bases not matched to a gene; V was cut back by 4 bases and J by 2 bases. The CDR3 spans 16 residues.

The J gene is TRBJ2-7, the V gene TRBV7-9; tentative D call: TRBD1 (6 bases). This CDR3 is built from 14 residues. V was cut by 2 bases and J by 2 bases, with 10 bases left in between. CDR1 and CDR2 from the germline V gene are SEHNR and FQNEAQ (reference sequence). DNA for the CDR3: TGTGCCAGCAGCTTAATGCAGGGGACCTACGAGCAGTACTTC. It encodes CASSLMQGTYEQYF.

The rearrangement uses TRBV13 and TRBJ1-2; 9 bases match TRBD1. Germline lookup yields CDR1 PRHDT and CDR2 FYEKMQ (reference sequence). This CDR3 is built from 15 residues. V lost 5 bases, J lost 1 base, and 5 bases stayed unmatched. This chain's CDR3 is CASSLPGQGNYGYTF. The CDR3 DNA is TGTGCCAGCAGCCTCCCGGGACAGGGTAACTATGGCTACACCTTC.